This T cell receptor (beta chain) stems from a study of cytomegalovirus exposure and HLA in healthy donors. Donors were drawn from the approximately 120-subject validation cohort, separate from the roughly 610-subject first cohort. The V gene's germline CDR1 is SGHNT and CDR2 YYREEE (reference sequence). Trimming at V came to 4 bases and at J to 5 bases, leaving 10 bases not matched to a gene. CDR3 length: 15 amino acids. Regarding this clone: What it binds is not known.

Study results and limitations: Cytomegalovirus status, reportedly, was diagnosed with high specificity and sensitivity by the classifier. Later, an analysis found that TCR clusters from the first cohort tended to co-occur in the approximately 130 validation repertoires. The investigators catalogued 164 TCR beta chains as cytomegalovirus-associated.

The assay was immunoSEQ multiplex PCR, and TCRdb's table has in-frame clones only and misses some. Seen here are some 230,000 clones, around nine tenths observed once, and the top ten hold roughly 1%. The clonotype comes from a woman in her late teens or twenties in good health and CMV-seronegative. Input material: PBMCs. The rearrangement uses TRBV5-4 and TRBJ1-2; 8 bases match TRBD1. The CDR3 bases are TGTGCCAGCAGCCCCTCCGGGACAGGCCCTTATGGCTACACCTTC. This sequence encodes CASSPSGTGPYGYTF.